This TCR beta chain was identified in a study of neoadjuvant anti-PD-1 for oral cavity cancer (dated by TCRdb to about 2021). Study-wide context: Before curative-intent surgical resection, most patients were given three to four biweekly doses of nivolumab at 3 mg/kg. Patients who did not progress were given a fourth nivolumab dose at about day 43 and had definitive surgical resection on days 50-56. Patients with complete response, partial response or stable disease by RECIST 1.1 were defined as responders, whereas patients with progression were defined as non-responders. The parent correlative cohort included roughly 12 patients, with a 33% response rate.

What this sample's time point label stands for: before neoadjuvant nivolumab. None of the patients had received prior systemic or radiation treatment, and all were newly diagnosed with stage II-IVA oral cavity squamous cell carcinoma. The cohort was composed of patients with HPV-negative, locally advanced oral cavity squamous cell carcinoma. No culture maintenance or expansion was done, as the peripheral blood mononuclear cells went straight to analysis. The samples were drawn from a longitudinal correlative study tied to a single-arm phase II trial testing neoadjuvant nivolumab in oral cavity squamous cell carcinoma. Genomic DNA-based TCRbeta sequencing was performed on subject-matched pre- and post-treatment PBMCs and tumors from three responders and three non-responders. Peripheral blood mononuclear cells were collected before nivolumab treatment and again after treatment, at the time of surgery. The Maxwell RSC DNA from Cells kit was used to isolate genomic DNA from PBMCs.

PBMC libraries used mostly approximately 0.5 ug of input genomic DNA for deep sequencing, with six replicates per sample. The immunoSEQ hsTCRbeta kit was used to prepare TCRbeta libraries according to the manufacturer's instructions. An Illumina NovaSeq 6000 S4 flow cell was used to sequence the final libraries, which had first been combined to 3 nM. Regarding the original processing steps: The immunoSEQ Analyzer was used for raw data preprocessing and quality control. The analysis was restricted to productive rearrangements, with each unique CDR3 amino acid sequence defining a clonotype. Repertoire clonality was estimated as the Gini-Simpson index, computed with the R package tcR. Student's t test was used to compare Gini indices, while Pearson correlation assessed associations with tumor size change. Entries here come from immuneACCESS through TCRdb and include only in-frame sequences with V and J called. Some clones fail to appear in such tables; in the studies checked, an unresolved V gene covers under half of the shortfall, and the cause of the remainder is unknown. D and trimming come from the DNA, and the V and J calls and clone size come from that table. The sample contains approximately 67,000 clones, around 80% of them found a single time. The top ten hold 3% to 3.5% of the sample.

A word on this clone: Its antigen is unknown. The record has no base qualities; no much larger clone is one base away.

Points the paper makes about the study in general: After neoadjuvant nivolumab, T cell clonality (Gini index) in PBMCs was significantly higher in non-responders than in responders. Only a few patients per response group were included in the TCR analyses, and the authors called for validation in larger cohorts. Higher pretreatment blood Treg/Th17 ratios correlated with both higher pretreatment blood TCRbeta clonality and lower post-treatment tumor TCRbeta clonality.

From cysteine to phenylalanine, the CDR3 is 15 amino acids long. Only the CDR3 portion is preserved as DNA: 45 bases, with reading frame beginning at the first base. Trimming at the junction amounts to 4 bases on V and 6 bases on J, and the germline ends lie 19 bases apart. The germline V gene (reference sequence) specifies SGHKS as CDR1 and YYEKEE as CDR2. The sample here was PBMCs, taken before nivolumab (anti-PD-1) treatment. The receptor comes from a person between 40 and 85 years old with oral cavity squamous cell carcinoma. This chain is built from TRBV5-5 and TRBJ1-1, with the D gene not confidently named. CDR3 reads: CASSPWAGINAEAFF. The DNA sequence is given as TGTGCCAGCAGCCCGTGGGCGGGGATAAACGCTGAAGCTTTCTTT.